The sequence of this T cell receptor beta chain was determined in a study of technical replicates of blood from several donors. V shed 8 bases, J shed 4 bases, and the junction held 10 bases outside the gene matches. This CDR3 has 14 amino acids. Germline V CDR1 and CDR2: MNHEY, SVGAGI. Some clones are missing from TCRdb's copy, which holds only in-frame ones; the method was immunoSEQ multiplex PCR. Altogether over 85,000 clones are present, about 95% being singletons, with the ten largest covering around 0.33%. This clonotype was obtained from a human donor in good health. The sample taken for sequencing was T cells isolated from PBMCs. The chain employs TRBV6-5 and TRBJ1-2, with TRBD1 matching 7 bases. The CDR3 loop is CASGGGGNGYGYTF. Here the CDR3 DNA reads TGTGCCAGCGGAGGAGGGGGCAACGGCTATGGCTACACCTTC.